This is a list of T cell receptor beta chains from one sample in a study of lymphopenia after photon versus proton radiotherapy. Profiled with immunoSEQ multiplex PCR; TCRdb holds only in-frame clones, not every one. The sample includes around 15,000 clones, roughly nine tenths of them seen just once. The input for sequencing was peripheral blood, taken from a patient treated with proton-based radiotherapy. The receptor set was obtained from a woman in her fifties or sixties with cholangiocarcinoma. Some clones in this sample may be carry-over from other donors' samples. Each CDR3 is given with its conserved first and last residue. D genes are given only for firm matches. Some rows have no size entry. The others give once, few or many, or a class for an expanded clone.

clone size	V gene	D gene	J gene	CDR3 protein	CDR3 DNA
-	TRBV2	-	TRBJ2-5	CASSELQETQYF	TGTGCCAGCAGTGAACTCCAAGAGACCCAGTACTTC
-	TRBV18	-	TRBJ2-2	CASSPTLPDTGELFF	TGTGCCAGCTCACCGACACTCCCGGACACCGGGGAGCTGTTTTTT
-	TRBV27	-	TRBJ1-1	CASSLLGENTEAFF	TGTGCCAGCAGTTTGTTAGGGGAGAACACTGAAGCTTTCTTT
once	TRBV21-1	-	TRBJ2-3	CASSRNHGRLEPPPNTDTQYF	TGTGCCAGCAGCAGGAACCACGGACGGCTGGAACCCCCCCCGAACACAGATACGCAGTATTTT
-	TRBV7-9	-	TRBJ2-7	CASTFNRDLAYEQYF	TGTGCCAGCACCTTTAACCGGGACTTAGCCTACGAGCAGTACTTC
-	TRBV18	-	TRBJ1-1	CASSPASMKGRGAFF	TGTGCCAGCTCACCAGCCTCTATGAAGGGAAGAGGCGCTTTCTTT
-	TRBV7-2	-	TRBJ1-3	CASSLGITSGNTIYF	TGTGCCAGCAGCTTAGGAATTACCTCTGGAAACACCATATATTTT
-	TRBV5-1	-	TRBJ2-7	CASSLGQAGPSYEQYF	TGCGCCAGCAGCTTGGGCCAGGCGGGACCAAGCTACGAGCAGTACTTC
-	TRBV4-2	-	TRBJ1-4	CASAFGDATNEKLFF	TGTGCCAGCGCTTTCGGAGATGCAACTAATGAAAAACTGTTTTTT
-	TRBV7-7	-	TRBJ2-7	CASSQGPGSDLYF	TGTGCTAGCAGCCAAGGCCCAGGCTCGGATCTGTACTTC
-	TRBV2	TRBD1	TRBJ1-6	CASIGGTGVRSPLHF	TGTGCCAGCATTGGCGGGACAGGGGTCCGTTCACCCCTCCACTTT
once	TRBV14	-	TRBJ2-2	CASSQFVQTGELFF	TGTGCCAGCAGCCAATTCGTTCAGACCGGGGAGCTGTTTTTT
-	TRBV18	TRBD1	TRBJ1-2	CASSPRGTATSNYGYTF	TGTGCCAGCTCACCACGCGGGACAGCCACTTCTAACTATGGCTACACCTTC
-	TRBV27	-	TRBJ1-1	CASTPGGYVPNTEAFF	TGTGCCAGCACCCCTGGGGGCTACGTACCGAACACTGAAGCTTTCTTT
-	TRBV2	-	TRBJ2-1	CASLQYNEQFF	TGTGCCAGCCTCCAGTACAATGAGCAGTTCTTC
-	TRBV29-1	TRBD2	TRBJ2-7	CSVRWDGGSFYEQYF	TGCAGCGTCCGTTGGGACGGCGGGAGTTTTTACGAGCAGTACTTC
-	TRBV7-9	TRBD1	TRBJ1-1	CASSASDRGLNEAFF	TGTGCCAGCAGCGCGTCCGACAGGGGGCTTAATGAAGCTTTCTTT
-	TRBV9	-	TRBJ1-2	CASSGYIYGGYTF	TGTGCCAGCAGCGGATACATTTACGGTGGCTACACCTTC
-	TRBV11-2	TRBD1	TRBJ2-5	CASSFQSTGAAETQYF	TGTGCCAGCAGCTTTCAGTCCACAGGGGCGGCAGAGACCCAGTACTTC
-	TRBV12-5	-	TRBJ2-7	CASALVGGARYEQYF	TGTGCTAGTGCTCTAGTCGGCGGGGCCCGCTACGAGCAGTACTTC
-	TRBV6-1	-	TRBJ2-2	CASILRWGITGELFF	TGTGCCAGCATTCTTAGGTGGGGTATCACCGGGGAGCTGTTTTTT
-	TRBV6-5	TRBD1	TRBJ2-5	CASSSPGGLKTQYF	TGTGCCAGCAGTTCACCAGGGGGCTTGAAGACCCAGTACTTC
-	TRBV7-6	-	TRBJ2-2	CASSLQEKPGELFF	TGTGCCAGCAGCTTGCAGGAAAAACCCGGGGAGCTGTTTTTT
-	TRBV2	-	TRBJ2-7	CASSGLVRIVGQYF	TGTGCCAGCAGTGGACTAGTCCGGATTGTAGGGCAGTACTTC
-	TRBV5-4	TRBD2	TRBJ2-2	CASSLGLAGANTGELFF	TGTGCCAGCAGCTTGGGACTAGCGGGAGCGAACACCGGGGAGCTGTTTTTT
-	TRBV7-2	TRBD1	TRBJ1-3	CASSWGQGGYSGNTIYF	TGTGCCAGCAGCTGGGGACAGGGGGGTTACTCTGGAAACACCATATATTTT